This T cell receptor (beta chain) was retrieved from a study of intratumoral heterogeneity in liver cancer. Broadly, across the study: Across the full approximately 15-patient cohort, most patients were male and the median age was around 65 years. The full cohort included just over 70 multiregional samples from around 14 HCC patients, consisting of 45 to 55 tumoral regions and roughly 20 adjacent nontumoral regions. To investigate intratumor heterogeneity, the study integrated RNA-seq, DNA sequencing, TCR-seq and SNP array data drawn from multiple regions of hepatocellular carcinoma specimens. General conclusions and limits of the study: A relatively low patient number and under-sampled tumor-infiltrating lymphocyte representation were acknowledged by the authors as limitations.

The germline V gene (reference sequence) specifies LGHDT as CDR1 and YNNKEL as CDR2. Spanning cysteine to phenylalanine, the CDR3 consists of 12 amino acids. Only CDR3 DNA remains: 36 bases, in frame from the first base. Trimming takes 1 base from V and 4 bases from J, and the germline ends sit 5 bases apart. This clone showed up just a few times. What antigen it recognizes has not been identified. One base away there is no much larger clone; base qualities are not given. TCR beta chain CDR3 regions were sequenced from genomic DNA using the immunoSEQ assay. Rearranged VDJ segments were amplified with primers annealing to V and J segments. Per the source publication's procedure: The ImmunoSeq Analyzer software was used to calculate clonality and richness metrics. Fisher's exact test, supplemented by a beta-binomial method for added stringency, was applied to identify differentially abundant clones between regions. What TCRdb holds here is the immuneACCESS table cut down to in-frame rearrangements. Part of the clones is not present; checked against another copy, under half of the missing clones reflect an unresolved V gene, and the others are unexplained. D and trimming come from the DNA, and the V and J calls and clone size come from that table. The sample table shows about 20,000 clones, and approximately 70% are seen once. Clones ranked in the top ten supply roughly 15% of the sample.

Early-stage hepatocellular carcinoma was present in all patients, and no therapy was administered to any patient before surgical resection. Sampled areas lacked macroscopic evidence of necrosis or hemorrhage. TCR sequencing (ImmunoSeq) was performed on multiple regions from two patients. Frozen resection tissue samples were collected at least 1 cm apart from each other. Samples labelled N were derived from nontumoral liver tissue adjacent to the tumor. The DNeasy blood and tissue kit was used to extract genomic DNA from bulk tissue. Source: tumor-adjacent normal tissue, taken before any cancer treatment. The chain is encoded by TRBV3-1 (or the pseudogene TRBV3-2) joined to TRBJ2-7; the D segment may tentatively be TRBD1 or TRBD2, each giving 5 matched bases. The clonotype comes from a woman in her 70s with hepatocellular carcinoma. The CDR3 is CASSQGGYEQYF. Read as DNA, the sequence is TGTGCCAGCAGCCAAGGGGGGTACGAGCAGTACTTC.